The next 20 T cell receptor beta chains were all read from a single sample in a study of T-cell reconstitution after alpha-beta-depleted transplantation in children. Preparation of the TCRbeta library used unique molecular identifiers. TCRdb analysed the PCR reads with MiXCR anew, one entry per CDR3 protein. The table includes over 550,000 distinct CDR3 sequences, 8% to 11% detected once. The specimen comprised PBMCs from the stem cell graft donor, sampled from the stem cell graft. Receptors originate from a human donor who donated a stem cell graft to a child with acute myeloid leukemia.

The chain's CDR3 is CSAAGEGGRAGGEQYF. The CDR3 region has the DNA TGCAGTGCTGCGGGGGAGGGCGGGAGAGCAGGGGGAGAGCAGTACTTC. V usage is TRBV20-1 and J usage is TRBJ2-7; D might be TRBD1 or TRBD2, each matching 7 bases. The CDR3 length is 16 residues. Trimming took off 5 bases at V and 7 bases at J, with 27 bases between the two ends. From germline, CDR1 is DFQATT and CDR2 SNEGSKA (reference sequence).

Turning to this clonotype: A read error is possible here, since a much larger clone lies one base away. The V and J genes are TRBV9 and TRBJ2-7; D unresolved. Germline V gene sequence: CDR1 SGDLS, CDR2 YYNGEE. The CDR3 covers 14 residues. DNA for the CDR3: TGTGCCAGCGGCGTAGCTGTCGGTCCCTACGAGCAGTACTTC. Protein product: CASGVAVGPYEQYF.

This clonotype was recorded many times. The V call is TRBV6-5, the J call TRBJ2-5, with unresolved D. The V gene's germline CDR1 is MNHEY and CDR2 SVGAGI. Trimming shortened V by 0 bases and J by 4 bases, and 3 bases separated the two germline ends. The CDR3 runs to 12 residues. The CDR3 here is CASSYSGETQYF. DNA for the CDR3: TGTGCCAGCAGTTACTCGGGAGAGACCCAGTACTTC.

The V call is TRBV7-3, the J call TRBJ2-2; D is ambiguous. Germline loops: CDR1 SGHTA, CDR2 FQGTGA. V was shortened by 3 bases and J by 1 base, with 12 bases between the two germline ends. CDR3 length: 16 amino acids. Written as DNA, the CDR3 is TGTGCCAGCAGCTTTCTTGGGCACCAGAACACCGGGGAGCTGTTTTTT. Translating it yields CASSFLGHQNTGELFF.

Only a few counts were recorded for this clonotype. The chain joins TRBV3-1 to TRBJ2-5, with 10 bases fitting TRBD2. The CDR3 loop spans 16 amino acids. Germline V lookup: CDR1 LGHDT, CDR2 YNNKEL (reference sequence). V lost 3 bases, J lost 0 bases, and 4 bases stayed unmatched. CDR3 DNA sequence: TGTGCCAGCAGCCACGGAGGACTAGCGGACCAAGAGACCCAGTACTTC. Translation: CASSHGGLADQETQYF.

This clonotype was seen only a few times. The chain is built from TRBV7-2 and TRBJ2-2; a weak D match, TRBD2 (6 bases). CDR3 size: 14 residues. The V end was cut by 1 base, the J end by 6 bases, with 9 bases between. Per the germline V gene, CDR1 is SGHTA and CDR2 is FQGNSA. CDR3 in DNA: TGTGCCAGCAGCTTAGATGGAGGGCCCGGGGAGCTGTTTTTT. This gives the protein CASSLDGGPGELFF.

This clonotype showed up many times. The chain employs TRBV5-6 and TRBJ1-1, with TRBD1 matching over 7 bases. The ends lost 4 bases at V and 2 bases at J; junction bases unmatched: 8. This CDR3 comprises 15 residues. Germline V gene lookup returns CDR1 SGHDT and CDR2 YYEEEE. For the CDR3, the DNA is TGTGCCAGCAGCGCCTTGACAGGGACAAACACTGAAGCTTTCTTT. Protein sequence: CASSALTGTNTEAFF.

J is TRBJ2-5 and V is TRBV28; TRBD1 matches 8 bases. CDR3 length: 13 residues. J gave up 4 bases and V 8 bases, and 6 bases lay outside the gene matches. CDR1 MDHEN and CDR2 SYDVKM come from the germline V gene. The CDR3, as DNA: TGTGCCAGCCCCGACAGGGGCACAGAGACCCAGTACTTC. It translates to CASPDRGTETQYF.

This clonotype was observed at least ten times. This CDR3 reads CASSPPGQRETQYF. In DNA, the CDR3 is TGTGCCAGCAGCCCCCCGGGACAGAGAGAGACCCAGTACTTC. The V call is TRBV9, the J call TRBJ2-5; 7 bases are shared with TRBD1. The CDR3 runs 14 residues. J lost 4 bases, V lost 4 bases, and 7 bases had no gene match. Per germline, CDR1 SGDLS and CDR2 YYNGEE.

This clonotype came up a few times. The V call is TRBV7-8, the J call TRBJ2-1; D not certain. The germline CDR1 and CDR2 sequences are SGHVS and FQNEAQ. Trimming pared 1 base from V and 1 base from J, leaving 17 bases between. CDR3 length: 18 amino acids. The CDR3 here is CASSLVSLGRVSYNEQFF. The CDR3 DNA follows: TGTGCCAGCAGCTTAGTAAGTTTGGGCCGTGTGTCCTACAATGAGCAGTTCTTC.

The chain carries TRBV6-5 and TRBJ1-5; possibly TRBD1 for D (6 bases). Looked up from germline, CDR1 is MNHEY and CDR2 is SVGAGI. This CDR3 has 14 residues. Trimming took off 4 bases at V and 6 bases at J, with 13 bases between the two ends. CDR3 residues: CASSSPGALQPQHF. The CDR3 DNA follows: TGTGCCAGCAGTTCCCCGGGGGCGCTTCAGCCCCAGCATTTT.

The table lists this clonotype with a few counts. V usage is TRBV24-1 and J usage is TRBJ2-3; D is unclear. The germline CDR1 and CDR2 sequences are KGHDR and SFDVKD. The CDR3 consists of 14 residues. With 3 bases removed from V and 1 base from J, the gap between germline ends came to 7 bases. This CDR3 is CATSDPQGTDTQYF. CDR3 coding DNA: TGTGCCACCAGTGATCCTCAGGGCACAGATACGCAGTATTTT.

The chain joins TRBV28 to TRBJ2-2; D gene ambiguous. The CDR3 extends over 16 amino acids. CDR1 and CDR2 from the germline V gene are MDHEN and SYDVKM. Trimming took 4 bases from V and 1 from J, leaving 13 bases between them. This CDR3 reads CASSSSGLGNTGELFF. In DNA, the CDR3 is TGTGCCAGCAGTTCCTCCGGGTTAGGGAACACCGGGGAGCTGTTTTTT.

The table lists this clonotype with many counts. The gene calls are TRBV7-2 and TRBJ2-5, with 13 nucleotides matching TRBD2. J gave up 0 bases and V 6 bases, and 13 bases lay outside the gene matches. The CDR3 is made up of 19 amino acids. Germline CDR1 is SGHTA and CDR2 is FQGNSA. The CDR3 here is CASRARTSGGPPHQETQYF. CDR3 coding DNA: TGTGCCAGCAGAGCCCGGACTAGCGGGGGACCCCCTCACCAAGAGACCCAGTACTTC.

The table lists this clonotype with a count of one. This may come from a read error, since a much larger clone is one base off. V and J are TRBV20-1 and TRBJ2-7; 10 positions agree with TRBD1. Per germline, CDR1 DFQATT and CDR2 SNEGSKA (reference sequence). The CDR3 runs 17 residues. Here the CDR3 DNA reads TGCTGTGCTCCCCAGTCTAGGGACAGGGGAAGCTCCTACGAGCAGTACTTC. Residues: CCAPQSRDRGSSYEQYF.

The chain carries TRBV7-2 and TRBJ2-3; 9 positions match TRBD1. This CDR3 has 16 amino acids. From germline, CDR1 is SGHTA and CDR2 FQGNSA. V shed 2 bases, J shed 1 base, and the junction held 4 bases outside the gene matches. Here the CDR3 DNA reads TGTGCCAGCAGCTTAACCCGGGACAGGGGCACAGATACGCAGTATTTT. Translated, it gives CASSLTRDRGTDTQYF.

The V gene is TRBV11-1, the J gene TRBJ2-3, with 11 positions matching TRBD2. Germline V gene sequence: CDR1 SGHAT, CDR2 FQDESV (reference sequence). Losses at the gene ends were 5 bases for V and 4 bases for J; bases not matched to a gene: 17. CDR3 size: 19 residues. CDR3 in DNA: TGTGCCAGCAGCAAAGCGAGCGGGACTAGCGGATGGGCGGCAGATACGCAGTATTTT. Protein sequence: CASSKASGTSGWAADTQYF.

The J gene is TRBJ2-2, the V gene TRBV12-3 or TRBV12-4; TRBD2 matches at 13 bases. There are 16 residues in the CDR3. J lost 6 bases, V lost 6 bases, and 7 bases had no gene match. CDR3 coding DNA: TGTGCCAGCAGCGGGACTAGCGGGATAGGGTCCGGGGAGCTGTTTTTT. This gives the protein CASSGTSGIGSGELFF.

The chain recombines TRBV5-1 with TRBJ2-5; 11 bases line up with TRBD2. Unmatched junction bases numbered 6, after V lost 3 bases and J lost 5 bases. This CDR3 is built from 15 residues. The germline V gene has CDR1 SGHRS and CDR2 YFSETQ. The CDR3 loop is CASSWGTSGRETQYF. DNA for the CDR3: TGCGCCAGCAGCTGGGGGACTAGCGGTCGGGAGACCCAGTACTTC.

A note on this clonotype: A read error may produce the germline difference seen at one junction end. The chain carries TRBV5-1 and TRBJ2-2; D unclear. The CDR3 length is 14 residues. Per the germline V gene, CDR1 is SGHRS and CDR2 is YFSETQ. As DNA, the CDR3 is TGCGCCATCAGCTCCGGGCTGCTCTCTTGGGAGCTGTTTTTT. Its protein product is CAISSGLLSWELFF.